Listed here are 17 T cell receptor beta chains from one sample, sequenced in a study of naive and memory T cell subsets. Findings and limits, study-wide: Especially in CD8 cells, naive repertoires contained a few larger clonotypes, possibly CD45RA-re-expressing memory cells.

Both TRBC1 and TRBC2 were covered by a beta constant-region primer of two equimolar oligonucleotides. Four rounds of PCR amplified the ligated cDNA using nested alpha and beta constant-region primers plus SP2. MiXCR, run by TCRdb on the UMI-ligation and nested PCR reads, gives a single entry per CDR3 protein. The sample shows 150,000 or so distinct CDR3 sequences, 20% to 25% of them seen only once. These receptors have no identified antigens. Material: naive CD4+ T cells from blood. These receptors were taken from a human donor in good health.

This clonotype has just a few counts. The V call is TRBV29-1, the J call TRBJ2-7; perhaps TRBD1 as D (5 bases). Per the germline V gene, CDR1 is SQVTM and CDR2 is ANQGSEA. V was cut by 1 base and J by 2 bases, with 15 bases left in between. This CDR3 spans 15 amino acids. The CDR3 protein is CSVEGVPGSTYEQYF. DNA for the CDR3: TGCAGCGTTGAAGGGGTCCCAGGGTCTACCTACGAGCAGTACTTC.

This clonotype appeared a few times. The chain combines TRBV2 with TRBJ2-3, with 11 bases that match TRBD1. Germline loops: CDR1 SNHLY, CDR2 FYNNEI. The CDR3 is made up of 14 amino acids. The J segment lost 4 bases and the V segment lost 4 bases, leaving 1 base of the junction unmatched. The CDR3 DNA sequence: TGTGCCAGCAGTGGGACAGGGGGCGCAGATACGCAGTATTTT. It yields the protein CASSGTGGADTQYF.

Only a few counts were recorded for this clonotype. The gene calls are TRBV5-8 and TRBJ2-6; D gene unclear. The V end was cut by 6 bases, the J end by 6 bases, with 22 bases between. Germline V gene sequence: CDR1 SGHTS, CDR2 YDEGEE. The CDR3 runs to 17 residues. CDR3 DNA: TGTGCCAGCACTATGACTTTCGGGTCTCTGGCGGCCAACGTCCTGACTTTC. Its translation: CASTMTFGSLAANVLTF.

The CDR3 region is CASSYSTGELFF. DNA of the CDR3: TGTGCCAGCAGTTACTCCACCGGGGAGCTGTTTTTT. The chain recombines TRBV6-6 with TRBJ2-2; D ambiguous. Per the germline V gene, CDR1 is MNHNY and CDR2 is SVGAGI (reference sequence). Trimming cost V 0 bases and J 4 bases, with 0 bases left between them. The CDR3 extends over 12 amino acids.

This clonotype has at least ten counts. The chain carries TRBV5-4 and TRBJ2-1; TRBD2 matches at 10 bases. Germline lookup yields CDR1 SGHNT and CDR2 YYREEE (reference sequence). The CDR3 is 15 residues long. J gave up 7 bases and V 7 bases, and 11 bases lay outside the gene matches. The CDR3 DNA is TGTGCCAGCGGAGCGGGAGGGCCCTCGAGGAATGAGCAGTTCTTC. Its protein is CASGAGGPSRNEQFF. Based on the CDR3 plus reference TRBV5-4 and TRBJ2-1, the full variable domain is ETGVTQSPTHLIKTRGQQVTLRCSSQSGHNTVSWYQQALGQGPQFIFQYYREEENGRGNFPPRFSGLQFPNYSSELNVNALELDDSALYLCASGAGGPSRNEQFFGPGTRLTVL.

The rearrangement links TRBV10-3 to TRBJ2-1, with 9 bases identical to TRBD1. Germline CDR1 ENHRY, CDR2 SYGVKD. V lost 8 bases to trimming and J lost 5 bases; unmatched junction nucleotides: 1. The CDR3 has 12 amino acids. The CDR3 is CAIGTGNNEQFF. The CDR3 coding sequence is TGTGCCATCGGGACAGGGAACAATGAGCAGTTCTTC.

The CDR3 sequence is CASSLRDRDMNTEAFF. The CDR3 DNA reads TGTGCCAGCAGTTTAAGGGACAGAGACATGAACACTGAAGCTTTCTTT. The chain has TRBV12-3 or TRBV12-4 and TRBJ1-1; 7 nucleotides agree with TRBD1. V was clipped by 2 bases and J by 0 bases; unmatched bases: 6. The CDR3 extends over 16 amino acids.

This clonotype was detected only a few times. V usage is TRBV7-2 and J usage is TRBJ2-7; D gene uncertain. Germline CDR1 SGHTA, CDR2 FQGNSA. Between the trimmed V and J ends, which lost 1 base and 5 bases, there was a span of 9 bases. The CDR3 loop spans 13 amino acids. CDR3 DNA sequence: TGTGCCAGCAGCTTAGTGAAACGCCACGAGCAGTACTTC. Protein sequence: CASSLVKRHEQYF.

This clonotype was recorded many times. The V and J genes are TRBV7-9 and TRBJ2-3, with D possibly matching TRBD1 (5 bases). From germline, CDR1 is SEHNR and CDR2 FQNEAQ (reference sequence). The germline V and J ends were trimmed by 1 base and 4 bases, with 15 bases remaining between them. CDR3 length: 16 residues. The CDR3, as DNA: TGTGCCAGCAGCTTAGGACAGTTTTCGGTGGCAGATACGCAGTATTTT. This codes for CASSLGQFSVADTQYF. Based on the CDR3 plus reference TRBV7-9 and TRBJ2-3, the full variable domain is DTGVSQNPRHKITKRGQNVTFRCDPISEHNRLYWYRQTLGQGPEFLTYFQNEAQLEKSRLLSDRFSAERPKGSFSTLEIQRTEQGDSAMYLCASSLGQFSVADTQYFGPGTRLTVL.

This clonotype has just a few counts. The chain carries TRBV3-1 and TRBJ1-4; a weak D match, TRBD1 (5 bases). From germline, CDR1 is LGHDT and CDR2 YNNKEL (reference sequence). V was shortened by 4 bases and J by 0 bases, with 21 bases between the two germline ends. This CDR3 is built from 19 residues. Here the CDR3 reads CASSPSWTRLTATNEKLFF. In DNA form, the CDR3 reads TGTGCCAGCAGCCCTTCCTGGACAAGATTAACCGCAACTAATGAAAAACTGTTTTTT.

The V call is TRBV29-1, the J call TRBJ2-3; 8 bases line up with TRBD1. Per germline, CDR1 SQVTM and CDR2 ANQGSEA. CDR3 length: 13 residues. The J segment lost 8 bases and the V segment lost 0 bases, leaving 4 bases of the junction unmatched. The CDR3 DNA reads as TGCAGCGTTGAAGAAAGAGGACAGGGTACGCAGTATTTT. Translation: CSVEERGQGTQYF.

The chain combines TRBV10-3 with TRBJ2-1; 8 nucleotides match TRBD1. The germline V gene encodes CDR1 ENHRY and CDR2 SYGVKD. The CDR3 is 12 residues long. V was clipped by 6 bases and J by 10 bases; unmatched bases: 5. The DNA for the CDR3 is TGTGCCATCAGGGAGACAGGGGAGGAGCAGTTCTTC. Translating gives CAIRETGEEQFF.

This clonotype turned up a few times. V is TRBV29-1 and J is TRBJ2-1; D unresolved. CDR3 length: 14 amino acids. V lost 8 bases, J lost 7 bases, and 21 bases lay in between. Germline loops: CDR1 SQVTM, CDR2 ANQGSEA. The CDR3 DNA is TGCAGCTCTGACGGAACCACCGTGGCAAATGAGCAGTTCTTC. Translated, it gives CSSDGTTVANEQFF.

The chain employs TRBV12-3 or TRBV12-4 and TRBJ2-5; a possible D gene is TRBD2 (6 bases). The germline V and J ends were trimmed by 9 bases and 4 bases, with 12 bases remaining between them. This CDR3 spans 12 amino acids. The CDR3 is CASGVGGETQYF. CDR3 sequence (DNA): TGTGCCAGTGGGGTGGGAGGAGAGACCCAGTACTTC.

As DNA, the CDR3 is TGTGCCATCAGTGAGAGCTCATTAGGAAACACTGAAGCTTTCTTT. Protein: CAISESSLGNTEAFF. The chain recombines TRBV10-3 with TRBJ1-1; the D is unclear. The V gene's germline CDR1 is ENHRY and CDR2 SYGVKD. Trimming removed 2 bases from V and 2 bases from J, with 12 bases in between. This CDR3 comprises 15 residues.

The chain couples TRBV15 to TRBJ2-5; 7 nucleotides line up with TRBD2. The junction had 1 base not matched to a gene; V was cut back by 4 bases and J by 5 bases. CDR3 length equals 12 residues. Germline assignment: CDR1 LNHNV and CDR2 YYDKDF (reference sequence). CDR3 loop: CATSIGGETQYF. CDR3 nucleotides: TGTGCCACCAGCATCGGGGGGGAGACCCAGTACTTC.

In nucleotides, the CDR3 is TGTGCCAGCAGCGCTGGACTACTACAAGAGACCCAGTACTTC. It yields the protein CASSAGLLQETQYF. The chain uses TRBV5-5 and TRBJ2-5, with a weak D call TRBD2 (6 bases). CDR1 and CDR2 from the germline V gene are SGHKS and YYEKEE (reference sequence). V was cut by 4 bases and J by 2 bases, with 12 bases left in between. The CDR3 extends over 14 amino acids. Using reference TRBV5-5 and TRBJ2-5 for the parts outside the CDR3, the full variable domain is DAGVTQSPTHLIKTRGQQVTLRCSPISGHKSVSWYQQVLGQGPQFIFQYYEKEERGRGNFPDRFSARQFPNYSSELNVNALLLGDSALYLCASSAGLLQETQYFGPGTRLLVL.